The source of this TCR beta chain is a study of blood T cells in healthy people across ages. Next came a second PCR, run for roughly 6 to 11 cycles, which used a sample-barcoded 5' primer along with a J-beta primer mix. Each cDNA was tagged by a template-switch adaptor containing 12 random nucleotides. MiXCR, run by TCRdb on the 5' RACE reads, gives a single entry per CDR3 protein. This table holds around 1.5 million distinct CDR3 sequences, 55% to 75% found once. Germline-derived CDR1 and CDR2 are LNHNV and YYDKDF (reference sequence). V lost 0 bases to trimming and J lost 4 bases; unmatched junction nucleotides: 11. CDR3 length equals 17 residues. Russia was home to the donors, healthy Caucasian individuals aged roughly 6 to 90. Each of the donors had 9 to 10 milliliters of peripheral blood drawn into EDTA-treated Vacutainer tubes.

The sample taken for sequencing was blood. The TCR comes from a man aged 18 to 29 in good health. This chain links TRBV15 with TRBJ1-2; 7 bases match TRBD1. This CDR3 reads CATSRDLGGRGGYGYTF. In DNA form, the CDR3 reads TGTGCCACCAGCAGAGATTTGGGTGGCAGGGGGGGCTATGGCTACACCTTC.